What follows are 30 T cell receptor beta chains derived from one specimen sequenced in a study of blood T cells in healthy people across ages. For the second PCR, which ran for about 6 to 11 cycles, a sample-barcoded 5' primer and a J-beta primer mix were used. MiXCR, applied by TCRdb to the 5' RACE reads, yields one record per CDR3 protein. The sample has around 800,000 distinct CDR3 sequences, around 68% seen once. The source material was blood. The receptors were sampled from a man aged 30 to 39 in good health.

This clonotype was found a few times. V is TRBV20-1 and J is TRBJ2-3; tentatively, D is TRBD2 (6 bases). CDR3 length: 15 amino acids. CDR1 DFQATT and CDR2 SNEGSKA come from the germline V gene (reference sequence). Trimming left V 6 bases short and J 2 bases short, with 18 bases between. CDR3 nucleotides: TGCAGTGCGGGCGGAGGGGTGATTGACACAGATACGCAGTATTTT. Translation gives CSAGGGVIDTDTQYF.

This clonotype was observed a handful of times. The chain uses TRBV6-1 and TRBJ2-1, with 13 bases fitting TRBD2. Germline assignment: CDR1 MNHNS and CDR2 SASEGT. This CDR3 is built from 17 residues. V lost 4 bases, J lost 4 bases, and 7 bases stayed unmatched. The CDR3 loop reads CASSVTSGGVYYNEQFF. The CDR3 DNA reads TGTGCCAGCAGTGTAACTAGCGGGGGGGTATATTACAATGAGCAGTTCTTC.

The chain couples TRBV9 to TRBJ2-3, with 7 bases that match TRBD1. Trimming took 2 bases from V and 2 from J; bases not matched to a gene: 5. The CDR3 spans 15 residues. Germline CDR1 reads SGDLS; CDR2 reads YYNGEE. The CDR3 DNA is TGTGCCAGCAGCGTGACAGGGAAACCCACAGATACGCAGTATTTT. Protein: CASSVTGKPTDTQYF.

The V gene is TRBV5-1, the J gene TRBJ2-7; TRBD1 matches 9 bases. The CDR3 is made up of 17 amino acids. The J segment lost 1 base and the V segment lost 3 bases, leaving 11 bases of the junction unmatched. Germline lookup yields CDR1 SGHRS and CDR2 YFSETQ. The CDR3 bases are TGCGCCAGCAGCTCATCCTTTGGACAGGGGACTTCCTACGAGCAGTACTTC. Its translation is CASSSSFGQGTSYEQYF.

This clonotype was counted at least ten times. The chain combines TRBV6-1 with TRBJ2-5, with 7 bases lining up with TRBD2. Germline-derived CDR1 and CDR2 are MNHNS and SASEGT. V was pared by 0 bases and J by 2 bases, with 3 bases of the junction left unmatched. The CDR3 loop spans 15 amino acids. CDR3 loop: CASSEAGGGQETQYF. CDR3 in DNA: TGTGCCAGCAGTGAAGCCGGGGGAGGGCAAGAGACCCAGTACTTC.

CDR3 DNA sequence: TGCAGTGCTAGAGCACCCCGACAGGCTAAGAACTATGGCTACACCTTC. Translating it yields CSARAPRQAKNYGYTF. This sequence joins TRBV20-1 and TRBJ1-2, with D perhaps matching TRBD1 (6 bases). V dropped 1 base and J dropped 2 bases, with 17 bases sitting between them. Germline lookup yields CDR1 DFQATT and CDR2 SNEGSKA (reference sequence). CDR3 size: 16 residues.

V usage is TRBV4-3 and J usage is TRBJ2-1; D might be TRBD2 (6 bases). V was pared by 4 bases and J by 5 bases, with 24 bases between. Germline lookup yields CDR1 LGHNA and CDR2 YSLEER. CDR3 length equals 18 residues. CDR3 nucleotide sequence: TGCGCCAGCAGCCGAGATTTCGGGAGCGGGTTTTGGGACAATGAGCAGTTCTTC. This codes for CASSRDFGSGFWDNEQFF.

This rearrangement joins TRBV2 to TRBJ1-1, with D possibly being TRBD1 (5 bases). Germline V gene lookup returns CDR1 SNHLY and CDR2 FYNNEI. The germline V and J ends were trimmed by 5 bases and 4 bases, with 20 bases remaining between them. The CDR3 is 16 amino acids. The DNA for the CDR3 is TGTGCCAGCAGTACTGGACAAAGGGTGGTGAGCACTGAAGCTTTCTTT. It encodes CASSTGQRVVSTEAFF. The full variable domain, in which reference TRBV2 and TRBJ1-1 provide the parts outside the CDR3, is EPEVTQTPSHQVTQMGQEVILRCVPISNHLYFYWYRQILGQKVEFLVSFYNNEISEKSEIFDDQFSVERPDGSNFTLKIRSTKLEDSAMYFCASSTGQRVVSTEAFFGQGTRLTVV.

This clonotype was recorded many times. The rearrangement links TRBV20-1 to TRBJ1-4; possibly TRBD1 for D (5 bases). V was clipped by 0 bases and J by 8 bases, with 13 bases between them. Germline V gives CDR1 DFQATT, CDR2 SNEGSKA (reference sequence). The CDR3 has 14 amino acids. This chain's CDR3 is CSARDGQGWEKLFF. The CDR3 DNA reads TGCAGTGCTAGAGATGGGCAGGGTTGGGAAAAACTGTTTTTT.

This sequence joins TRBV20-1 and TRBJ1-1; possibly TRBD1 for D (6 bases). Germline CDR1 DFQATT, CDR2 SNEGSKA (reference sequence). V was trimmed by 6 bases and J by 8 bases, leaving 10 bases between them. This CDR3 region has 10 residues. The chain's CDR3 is CSAPDREAFF. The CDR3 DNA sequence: TGCAGTGCACCCGACAGGGAAGCTTTCTTT.

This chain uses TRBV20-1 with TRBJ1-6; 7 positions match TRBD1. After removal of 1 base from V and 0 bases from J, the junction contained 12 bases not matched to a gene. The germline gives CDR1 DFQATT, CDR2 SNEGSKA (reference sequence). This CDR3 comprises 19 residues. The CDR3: CSARGRTDRSSSYNSPLHF. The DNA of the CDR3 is TGCAGTGCTAGAGGGAGAACGGACAGGTCGAGCTCCTATAATTCACCCCTCCACTTT.

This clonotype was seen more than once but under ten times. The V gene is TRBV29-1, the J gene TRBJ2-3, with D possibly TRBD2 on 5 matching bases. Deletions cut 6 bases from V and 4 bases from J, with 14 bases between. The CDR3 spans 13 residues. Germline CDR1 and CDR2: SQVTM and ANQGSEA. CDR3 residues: CSVLGLVADTQYF. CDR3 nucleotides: TGCAGCGTACTAGGTCTGGTTGCAGATACGCAGTATTTT.

This chain's CDR3 is CSAPTGSSYEQYF. The CDR3, as DNA: TGCAGTGCTCCGACAGGGAGCTCCTACGAGCAGTACTTC. The chain recombines TRBV20-1 with TRBJ2-7; 7 bases are shared with TRBD1. The germline V gene encodes CDR1 DFQATT and CDR2 SNEGSKA (reference sequence). Trimming cost V 5 bases and J 0 bases; bases outside gene matches: 4. The CDR3 sequence is 13 residues long.

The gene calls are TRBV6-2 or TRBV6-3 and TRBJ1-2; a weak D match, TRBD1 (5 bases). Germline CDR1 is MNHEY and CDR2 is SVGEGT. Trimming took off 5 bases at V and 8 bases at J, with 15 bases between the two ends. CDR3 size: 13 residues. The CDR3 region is CASSEQDLRGYTF. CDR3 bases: TGTGCCAGCAGTGAACAGGACCTAAGGGGCTACACCTTC.

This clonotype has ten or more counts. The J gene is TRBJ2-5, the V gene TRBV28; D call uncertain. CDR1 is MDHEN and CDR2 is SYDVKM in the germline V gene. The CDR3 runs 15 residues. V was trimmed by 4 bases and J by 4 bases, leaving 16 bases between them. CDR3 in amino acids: CASSYSIGFPETQYF. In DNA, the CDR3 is TGTGCCAGCAGTTATTCGATAGGGTTTCCAGAGACCCAGTACTTC.

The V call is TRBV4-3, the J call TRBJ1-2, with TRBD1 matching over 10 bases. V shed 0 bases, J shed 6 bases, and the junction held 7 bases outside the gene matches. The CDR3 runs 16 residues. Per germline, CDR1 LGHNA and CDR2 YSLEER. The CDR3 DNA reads TGCGCCAGCAGCCAAGAGTGGACAGGGGGTGCGGATGGCTACACCTTC. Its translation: CASSQEWTGGADGYTF.

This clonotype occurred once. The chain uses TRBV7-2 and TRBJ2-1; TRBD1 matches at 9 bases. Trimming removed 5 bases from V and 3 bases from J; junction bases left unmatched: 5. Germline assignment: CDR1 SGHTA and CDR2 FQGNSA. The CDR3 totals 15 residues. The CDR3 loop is CASSIPGQGYNEQFF. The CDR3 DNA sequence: TGTGCCAGCAGCATTCCGGGACAGGGCTACAATGAGCAGTTCTTC.

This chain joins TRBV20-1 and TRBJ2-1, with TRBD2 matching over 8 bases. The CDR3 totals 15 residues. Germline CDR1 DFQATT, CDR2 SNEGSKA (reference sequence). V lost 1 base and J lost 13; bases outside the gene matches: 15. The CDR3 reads CSARVPGTRKETQFF. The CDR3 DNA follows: TGCAGTGCTAGAGTCCCCGGGACTAGAAAAGAGACCCAGTTCTTC.

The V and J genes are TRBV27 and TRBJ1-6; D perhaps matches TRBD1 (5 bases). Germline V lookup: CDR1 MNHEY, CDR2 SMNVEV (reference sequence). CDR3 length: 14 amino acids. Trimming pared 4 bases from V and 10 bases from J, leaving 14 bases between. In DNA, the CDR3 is TGTGCCAGCAGTTCCCCCGGGGGAAGGTCACCCCTCCACTTT. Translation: CASSSPGGRSPLHF.

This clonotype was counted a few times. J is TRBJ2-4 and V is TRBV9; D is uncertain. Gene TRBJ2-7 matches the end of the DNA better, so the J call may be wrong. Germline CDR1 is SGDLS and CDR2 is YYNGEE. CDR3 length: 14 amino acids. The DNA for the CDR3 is TGTGCCAGCAGCGTAGAGGGCAGCTCCTACGAGCAGTACTTC. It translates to CASSVEGSSYEQYF.

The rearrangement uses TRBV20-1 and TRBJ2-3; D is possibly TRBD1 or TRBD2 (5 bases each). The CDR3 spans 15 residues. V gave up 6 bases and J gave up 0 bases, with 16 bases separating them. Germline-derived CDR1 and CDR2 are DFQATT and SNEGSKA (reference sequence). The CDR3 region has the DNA TGCAGTGCCCACCCTTGGGACCCGAGCACAGATACGCAGTATTTT. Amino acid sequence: CSAHPWDPSTDTQYF.

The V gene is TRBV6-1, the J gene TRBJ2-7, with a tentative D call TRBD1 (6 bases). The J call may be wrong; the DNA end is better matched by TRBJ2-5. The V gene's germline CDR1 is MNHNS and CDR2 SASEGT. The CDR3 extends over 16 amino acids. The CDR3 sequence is CASSEVGDRTIGTQYF. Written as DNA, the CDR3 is TGTGCCAGCAGTGAAGTGGGAGACAGGACGATAGGGACCCAGTACTTC.

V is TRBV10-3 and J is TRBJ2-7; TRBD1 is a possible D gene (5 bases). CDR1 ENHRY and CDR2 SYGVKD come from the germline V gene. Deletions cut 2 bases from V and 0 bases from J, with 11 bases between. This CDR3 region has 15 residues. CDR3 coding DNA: TGTGCCATCAGTGAGCCAGGGTCAAGCTCCTACGAGCAGTACTTC. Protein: CAISEPGSSSYEQYF.

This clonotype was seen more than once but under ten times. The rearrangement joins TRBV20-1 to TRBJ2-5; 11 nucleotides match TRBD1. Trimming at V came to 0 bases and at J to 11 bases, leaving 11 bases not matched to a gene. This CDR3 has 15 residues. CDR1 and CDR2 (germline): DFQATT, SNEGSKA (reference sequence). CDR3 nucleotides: TGCAGTGCTAGAGACGGAGCGGGACAGGGGGAAAAGCAGTACTTC. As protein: CSARDGAGQGEKQYF.

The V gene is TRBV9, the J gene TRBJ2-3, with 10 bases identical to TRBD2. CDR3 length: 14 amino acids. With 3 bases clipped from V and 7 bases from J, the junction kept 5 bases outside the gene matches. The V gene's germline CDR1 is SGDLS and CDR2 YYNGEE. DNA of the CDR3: TGTGCCAGCAGCGGCGGACTAGCGGCCTATACGCAGTATTTT. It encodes CASSGGLAAYTQYF.

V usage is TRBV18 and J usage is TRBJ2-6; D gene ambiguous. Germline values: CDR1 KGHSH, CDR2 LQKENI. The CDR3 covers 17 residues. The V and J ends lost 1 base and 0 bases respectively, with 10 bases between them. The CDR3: CASSPLGSDSGANVLTF. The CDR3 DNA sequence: TGTGCCAGCTCACCACTCGGGTCAGACTCTGGGGCCAACGTCCTGACTTTC. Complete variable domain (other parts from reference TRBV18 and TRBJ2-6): NAGVMQNPRHLVRRRGQEARLRCSPMKGHSHVYWYRQLPEEGLKFMVYLQKENIIDESGMPKERFSAEFPKEGPSILRIQQVVRGDSAAYFCASSPLGSDSGANVLTFGAGSRLTVL.

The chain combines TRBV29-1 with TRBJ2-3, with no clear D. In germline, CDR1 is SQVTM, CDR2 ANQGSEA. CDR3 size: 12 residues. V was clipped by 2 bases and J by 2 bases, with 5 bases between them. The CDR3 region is CSVEPHTDTQYF. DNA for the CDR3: TGCAGCGTTGAACCCCACACAGATACGCAGTATTTT.

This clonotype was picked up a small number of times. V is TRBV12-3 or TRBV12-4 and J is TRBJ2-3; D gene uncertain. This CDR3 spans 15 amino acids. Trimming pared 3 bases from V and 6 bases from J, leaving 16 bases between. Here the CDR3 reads CASSFGSSLTDTQYF. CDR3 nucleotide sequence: TGTGCCAGCAGTTTTGGTTCCTCGCTCACGGATACGCAGTATTTT.

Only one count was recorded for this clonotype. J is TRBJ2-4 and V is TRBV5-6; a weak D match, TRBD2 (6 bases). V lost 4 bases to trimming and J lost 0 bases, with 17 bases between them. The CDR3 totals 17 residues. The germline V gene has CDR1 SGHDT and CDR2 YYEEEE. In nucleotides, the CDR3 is TGTGCCAGCAGCCCGGGAGTGGGGCTGCTAGCCAAAAACATTCAGTACTTC. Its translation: CASSPGVGLLAKNIQYF.

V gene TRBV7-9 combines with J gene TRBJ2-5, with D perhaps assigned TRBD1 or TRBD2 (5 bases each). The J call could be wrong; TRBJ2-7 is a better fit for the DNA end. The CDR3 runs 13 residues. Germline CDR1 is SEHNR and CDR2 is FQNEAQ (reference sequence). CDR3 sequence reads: CASSDRDVYEQYF. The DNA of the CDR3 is TGTGCCAGCAGCGATCGGGACGTCTACGAGCAGTACTTC.